This TCR beta chain was identified during a study of CD4 T cells in relation to SARS-CoV-2 and coronaviruses (dated by TCRdb to the early 2020s). About the study as a whole: The ViraFEST assay cultured PBMCs with antigen for 10 days, then sequenced TCR beta CDR3s to find antigen-specific clonal expansions. Shared crossreactive spike epitopes were mapped to their HLA restriction using patient-derived lymphoblastoid cell lines. Of the 12 convalescent patients, 8 were male and 4 were female, and two of the subjects were Hispanic. The Adaptive Biotechnologies TCR-sequencing kit was used to sequence samples from three pre-COVID donors and the naive versus memory experiments, whereas other data were Illumina-based. Across all 12 patients in the full convalescent cohort, ages ranged from about 21 to 75 years, with a median of 38. A different TCR-beta assay, based on Illumina, was used to sequence expansion assays from other donors in the study. Memory CD4+ T cell crossreactivity between SARS-CoV-2 and common cold coronavirus spike proteins was assessed at the TCR clonotype level in the study. Here is what the overall study found, with its caveats: Naive versus memory sequencing indicated that memory recall responses, rather than primary responses primed during culture, are detected by the assay. No donor contributed both pre-pandemic and post-infection samples, which limited tracing the source of pre-existing responses. Crossreactivity analysis was centred on spike protein, so crossreactivity against other viral proteins was not assessed. In about two thirds of donors, memory CD4+ clonotypes turned up that crossrecognized SARS-CoV-2 and at least one common cold coronavirus spike. Small numbers of patients and of tested TCRs limited the study. Crossreactive clones showed significantly weaker SARS-CoV-2-driven expansion than monoreactive clones, consistent with antigenic imprinting.

V was cut back by 0 bases and J by 8 bases, leaving a gap of 13 bases between them. Via the germline V gene (reference sequence), CDR1 is LGHDT and CDR2 YNNKEL. The CDR3 numbers 14 residues from cysteine through phenylalanine. The retained sequence is limited to the CDR3, 42 bases, with the frame set at the first base. As concerns this clone: Its antigen has not been determined. Base-call qualities are not available, and no considerably larger clone is one nucleotide away.

Naive and memory CD4+ T cells were separated from cryopreserved PBMCs through CD4 enrichment, which was followed by EasySep naive CD4+ T cell enrichment. Sorted naive or memory CD4+ T cells (roughly 92,000) were grown at a 1:1 ratio with T cell-depleted PBMCs and CEF peptides for about eleven days. In general, every peptide culture condition was set up in three replicate wells. PBMCs were isolated from leukapheresis product or whole blood by Ficoll-Paque PLUS gradient centrifugation. The PBMCs went either fresh into the expansion assay or into cryopreservation at -140 degrees C. The QIAamp Micro DNA Kit was used to extract genomic DNA from the CD4+ T cells. DNA from CEF-cultured naive and memory CD4+ T cells underwent immunoSEQ TCR-beta sequencing at survey level. The study's processing was this. During preprocessing, nonproductive sequences were removed, as were CDR3s that did not start with C, did not end with F or W, or were shorter than 7 amino acids. The MANAFEST web app was used to call antigen-specific clonotypes on the basis of expansion compared with the reference and with other culture wells. A clone counted as positive if significantly expanded in 2 of 3 replicate wells versus the reference culture at FDR below 0.05. For a clone to be considered positive, significant expansion relative to all other tandem wells and an odds ratio above 5 were also required. Cultured and uncultured naive and memory CD4+ repertoires were searched for previously identified spike- and CEF-reactive CDR3s. After three terminal residues were trimmed from each end, CDR3 homology was quantified as pairwise Levenshtein distance using the stringdist R package. Imported from immuneACCESS, the table was reduced by TCRdb to in-frame sequences with V and J called. These copies leave out some clones; in studies compared against another copy, an unresolved V gene accounts for under half, and the cause of the remainder is not known. V and J calls and clone size follow that table, whereas D and trimming were derived from the DNA. Present in this sample are roughly 30,000 clones, more than 65% of which were seen just once. Clones ranked in the top ten supply nearly 3.5% of the sample.

The chain uses TRBV3-1 (or the pseudogene TRBV3-2) and TRBJ1-2; D gene: possibly TRBD1, on 5 matching bases. The sequence was collected from an adult with COVID-19. Material for sequencing was memory CD4+ T cells from PBMCs, cultured in vitro. The cell subset or site label of this sample denotes: memory (non-naive) CD4+ T cells. The CDR3 in this case is CASSQDWSGRGYTF. At the DNA level, the sequence is TGTGCCAGCAGCCAAGATTGGTCGGGACGAGGCTACACCTTC.